The clone carrying this T cell receptor beta chain appeared a single time. Its antigen is undetermined. The germline V gene has CDR1 LNHNV and CDR2 YYDKDF (reference sequence). This CDR3 comprises 14 residues. Trimming removed 4 bases at V and 2 bases at J, with 9 bases between. The record originates from a study of beta chain features in type 1 diabetes. General study findings and limits: A cDNA-based sequencing approach could over-represent cells with high TCR expression. A potential PCR bias toward shorter templates would be equal in patient and control samples.

The authors reverse transcribed all of the isolated RNA, so sequencing captured expressed TCRB transcripts. The repertoire was sequenced with immunoSEQ multiplex PCR; TCRdb's copy has only in-frame clones and lacks some. The table lists under 950,000 clones, roughly 15% of them singletons. Sorting with CD45RO/CCR7/CD25/CD127/CD95/CD27 yielded naive, central memory, regulatory and stem-like memory CD4+ cells. All of the sorted populations showed purity greater than 95%. The sample consisted of naive CD4+ T cells from blood. The chain is built from TRBV15 and TRBJ1-5, with D maybe TRBD1 (6 bases). This TCR came from a woman under 30 in good health. The CDR3, as DNA: TGTGCCACCAGCATGAGACAGGGCAATCAGCCCCAGCATTTT. It encodes CATSMRQGNQPQHF.